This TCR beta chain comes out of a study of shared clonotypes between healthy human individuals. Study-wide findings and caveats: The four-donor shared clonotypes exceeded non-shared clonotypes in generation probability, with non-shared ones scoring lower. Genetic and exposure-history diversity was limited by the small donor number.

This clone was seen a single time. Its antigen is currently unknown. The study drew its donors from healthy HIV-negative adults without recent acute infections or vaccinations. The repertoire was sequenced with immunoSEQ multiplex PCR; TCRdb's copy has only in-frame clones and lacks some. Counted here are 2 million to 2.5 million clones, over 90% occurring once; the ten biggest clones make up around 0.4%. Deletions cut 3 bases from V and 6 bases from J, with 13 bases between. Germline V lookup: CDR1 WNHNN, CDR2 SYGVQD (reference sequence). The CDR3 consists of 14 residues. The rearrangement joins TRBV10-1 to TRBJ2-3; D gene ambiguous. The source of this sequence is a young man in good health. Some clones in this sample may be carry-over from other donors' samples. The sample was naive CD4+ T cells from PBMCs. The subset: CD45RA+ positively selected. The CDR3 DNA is TGCGCCAGCAGTGATAGAGATCTTCCGGATACGCAGTATTTT. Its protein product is CASSDRDLPDTQYF.